The 13 T cell receptor beta chains listed next were all sequenced from one sample in a study of shared clonotypes between healthy human individuals. Assay: immunoSEQ multiplex PCR; the TCRdb copy retains only in-frame clones and omits some. The sample lists about 980,000 clones; 60% to 85% were seen once. Sequenced material: memory CD4+ T cells sorted from blood. Specified subset: CD45RA-negative fraction. Receptor source: a man younger than 35 in good health.

Only a few counts were recorded for this clone. The genes are TRBV27 and TRBJ2-2, with D perhaps matching TRBD2 (5 bases). The CDR3 has 15 amino acids. The germline CDR1 and CDR2 sequences are MNHEY and SMNVEV (reference sequence). V lost 2 bases to trimming and J lost 0 bases, with 7 bases between them. DNA of the CDR3: TGTGCCAGCAGTTTAGCCGGGACGAACACCGGGGAGCTGTTTTTT. It translates to CASSLAGTNTGELFF.

The rearrangement uses TRBV5-1 and TRBJ2-3, with 8 bases identical to TRBD2. Germline V lookup: CDR1 SGHRS, CDR2 YFSETQ. The CDR3 covers 17 residues. With 0 bases clipped from V and 0 bases from J, the junction kept 6 bases outside the gene matches. CDR3 protein: CASSLALAATSTDTQYF. As DNA, the CDR3 is TGCGCCAGCAGCTTGGCACTAGCGGCAACTAGCACAGATACGCAGTATTTT.

The rearrangement links TRBV19 to TRBJ1-4, with 7 bases aligning to TRBD1. V lost 4 bases, J lost 3 bases, and 2 bases stayed unmatched. The germline gives CDR1 LNHDA, CDR2 SQIVND (reference sequence). This CDR3 is 14 amino acids long. DNA of the CDR3: TGTGCCAGTAGTAGAGACAGGGCTAATGAAAAACTGTTTTTT. It codes for CASSRDRANEKLFF. The full variable domain, in which reference TRBV19 and TRBJ1-4 provide the parts outside the CDR3, is DGGITQSPKYLFRKEGQNVTLSCEQNLNHDAMYWYRQDPGQGLRLIYYSQIVNDFQKGDIAEGYSVSREKKESFPLTVTSAQKNPTAFYLCASSRDRANEKLFFGSGTQLSVL.

The gene calls are TRBV15 and TRBJ1-6; no reliable D call. The CDR3 length is 14 residues. The V end was cut by 3 bases, the J end by 6 bases, with 9 bases between. The germline CDR1 and CDR2 sequences are LNHNV and YYDKDF (reference sequence). For the CDR3, the DNA is TGTGCCACCAGCAGCTACAGAGTTAATTCACCCCTCCACTTT. Translation: CATSSYRVNSPLHF.

The chain joins TRBV5-4 to TRBJ2-7; possible D gene TRBD1, 5 bases. Germline assignment: CDR1 SGHNT and CDR2 YYREEE (reference sequence). The length of the CDR3 is 15 residues. V lost 2 bases, J lost 0 bases, and 12 bases lay in between. CDR3 sequence reads: CASSFDRNPSYEQYF. In DNA form, the CDR3 reads TGTGCCAGCAGCTTTGACAGAAATCCCTCCTACGAGCAGTACTTC.

This clone came up once. The CDR3 region has the DNA TGTGCCAGCAGTTACTCTTGGACTAGCGGGGACAATGAGCAGTTCTTC. Translating it yields CASSYSWTSGDNEQFF. The J gene is TRBJ2-1, the V gene TRBV6-5, with TRBD2 matching 12 bases. The trim removed 0 bases at V and 5 bases at J, leaving 2 bases unmatched. Germline V CDR1 and CDR2: MNHEY, SVGAGI. The CDR3 is 16 amino acids.

The V and J genes are TRBV7-3 and TRBJ2-6; TRBD1 might be the D (5 bases). Deletions cut 3 bases from V and 0 bases from J, with 12 bases between. The germline CDR1 and CDR2 sequences are SGHTA and FQGTGA. CDR3 length equals 17 residues. DNA of the CDR3: TGTGCCAGCAGCTTTGACAGAGGATTCTCTGGGGCCAACGTCCTGACTTTC. It yields the protein CASSFDRGFSGANVLTF.

The chain joins TRBV28 to TRBJ2-5; no firm D call. TRBJ2-7 matches the DNA end more closely, so the J call is doubtful. This CDR3 contains 11 residues. Germline V gives CDR1 MDHEN, CDR2 SYDVKM. The CDR3 DNA is TGTGCCAGCAGTTCCGCCTACGAGCAGTACTTC. Its protein is CASSSAYEQYF.

Of note for this clone: The sample contains more than one DNA sequence encoding this CDR3. The gene calls are TRBV30 and TRBJ1-1, with D perhaps matching TRBD1 (6 bases). This CDR3 is 14 amino acids long. The germline V gene encodes CDR1 GTSNPN and CDR2 SVGIG (reference sequence). V dropped 0 bases and J dropped 0 bases, with 8 bases sitting between them. CDR3 amino acids: CAWSVGGLNTEAFF. CDR3 sequence (DNA): TGTGCCTGGAGTGTGGGGGGCCTGAACACTGAAGCTTTCTTT.

The CDR3 protein is CASSEGDRSADTQYF. DNA for the CDR3: TGTGCCAGCAGCGAAGGGGACCGCTCGGCAGATACGCAGTATTTT. V is TRBV9 and J is TRBJ2-3; TRBD1 or TRBD2 may be the D gene (5 bases each). Germline CDR1 reads SGDLS; CDR2 reads YYNGEE. The V and J ends lost 3 bases and 4 bases respectively, with 15 bases between them. The length of the CDR3 is 15 residues. Supplemented by reference TRBV9 and TRBJ2-3, the full variable domain reads DSGVTQTPKHLITATGQRVTLRCSPRSGDLSVYWYQQSLDQGLQFLIQYYNGEERAKGNILERFSAQQFPDLHSELNLSSLELGDSALYFCASSEGDRSADTQYFGPGTRLTVL.

The J gene is TRBJ2-5, the V gene TRBV11-3; the D is unclear. The CDR3 covers 14 residues. The V end lost 5 bases, the J end lost 4 bases, and 14 bases lay between the germline ends. The germline CDR1 and CDR2 sequences are SGHNT and YENEEA. CDR3 residues: CASSAGLAGETQYF. For the CDR3, the DNA is TGTGCCAGCAGCGCTGGGTTAGCTGGAGAGACCCAGTACTTC.

This clone has only a few counts. The chain links TRBV18 to TRBJ2-3, with a possible D match to TRBD2 (5 bases). With 0 bases removed from V and 0 bases from J, the gap between germline ends came to 16 bases. In germline, CDR1 is KGHSH, CDR2 LQKENI. The CDR3 runs to 18 residues. The DNA for the CDR3 is TGTGCCAGCTCACCACCGGGAGCAGTAGCTACTAGCACAGATACGCAGTATTTT. Residues: CASSPPGAVATSTDTQYF.

V gene TRBV30 combines with J gene TRBJ2-7; D unresolved. The CDR3 is 14 residues long. Per the germline V gene, CDR1 is GTSNPN and CDR2 is SVGIG (reference sequence). Trimming removed 2 bases from V and 2 bases from J, with 13 bases in between. DNA for the CDR3: TGTGCCTGGAGTAACCCCCCACAGACCTACGAGCAGTACTTC. It specifies CAWSNPPQTYEQYF. The whole variable domain, remainder taken from reference TRBV30 and TRBJ2-7, is SQTIHQWPATLVQPVGSPLSLECTVEGTSNPNLYWYRQAAGRGLQLLFYSVGIGQISSEVPQNLSASRPQDRQFILSSKKLLLSDSGFYLCAWSNPPQTYEQYFGPGTRLTVT.